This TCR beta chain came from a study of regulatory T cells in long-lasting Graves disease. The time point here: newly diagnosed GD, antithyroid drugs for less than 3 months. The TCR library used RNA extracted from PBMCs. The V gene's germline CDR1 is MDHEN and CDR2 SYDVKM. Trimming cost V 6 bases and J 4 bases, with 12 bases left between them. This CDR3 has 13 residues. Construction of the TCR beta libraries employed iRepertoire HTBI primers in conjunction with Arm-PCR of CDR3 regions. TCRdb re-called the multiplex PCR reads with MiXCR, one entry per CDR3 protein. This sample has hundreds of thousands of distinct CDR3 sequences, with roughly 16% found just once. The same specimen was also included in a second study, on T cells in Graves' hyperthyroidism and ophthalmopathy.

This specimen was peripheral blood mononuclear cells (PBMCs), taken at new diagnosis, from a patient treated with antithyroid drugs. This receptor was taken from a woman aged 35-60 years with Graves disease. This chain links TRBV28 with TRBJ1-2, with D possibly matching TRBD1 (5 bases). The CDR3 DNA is TGTGCCAGCAGACTGGGGCCGGTCTATGGCTACACCTTC. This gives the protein CASRLGPVYGYTF.